The next 30 T cell receptor beta chains were all read from a single sample in a study of memory CD4+ T cells and cytomegalovirus serostatus. Some clones are missing from TCRdb's copy, which holds only in-frame ones; the method was immunoSEQ multiplex PCR. The sample shows roughly 60,000 clones, approximately 77% of them seen only once. Single viable CD3+CD4+CD8-CD45RO+ cells were sorted as the memory CD4+ T cells. The sequenced material came from memory CD4+ T cells from blood. These receptors all stem from an adult in good health and CMV-seronegative.

The chain employs TRBV28 and TRBJ1-1; D not certain. V was shortened by 2 bases and J by 8 bases, with 9 bases between the two germline ends. The CDR3 sequence is 12 residues long. Per the germline V gene, CDR1 is MDHEN and CDR2 is SYDVKM. The CDR3 loop reads CASSLVRAEAFF. The CDR3 nucleotides are TGTGCCAGCAGTTTAGTCCGCGCGGAAGCTTTCTTT. The entire variable domain, with the rest obtained from reference TRBV28 and TRBJ1-1, is as follows: DVKVTQSSRYLVKRTGEKVFLECVQDMDHENMFWYRQDPGLGLRLIYFSYDVKMKEKGDIPEGYSVSREKKERFSLILESASTNQTSMYLCASSLVRAEAFFGQGTRLTVV.

The V gene is TRBV28, the J gene TRBJ1-1; D uncertain. The CDR3 is 14 amino acids. Trimming pared 4 bases from V and 2 bases from J, leaving 11 bases between. Germline CDR1 and CDR2: MDHEN and SYDVKM. CDR3 in DNA: TGTGCCAGCAGTTCCGGGTCGTTCAACACTGAAGCTTTCTTT. This translates into CASSSGSFNTEAFF. Variable domain in full (rest from reference TRBV28 and TRBJ1-1): DVKVTQSSRYLVKRTGEKVFLECVQDMDHENMFWYRQDPGLGLRLIYFSYDVKMKEKGDIPEGYSVSREKKERFSLILESASTNQTSMYLCASSSGSFNTEAFFGQGTRLTVV.

This clone was seen once. The genes are TRBV5-6 and TRBJ2-7, with D unresolved. Germline V gene lookup returns CDR1 SGHDT and CDR2 YYEEEE. The CDR3 runs 13 residues. V lost 6 bases and J 2 bases, leaving 12 bases between the germline ends. The CDR3 DNA sequence: TGTGCCAGCACCCTGGGGTTGGCCTACGAGCAGTACTTC. This encodes CASTLGLAYEQYF.

This rearrangement joins TRBV4-1 to TRBJ2-3; D ambiguous. The CDR3 has 14 residues. Trimming took off 1 base at V and 8 bases at J, with 13 bases between the two ends. Germline V lookup: CDR1 MGHRA, CDR2 YSYEKL. The CDR3 DNA reads as TGCGCCAGCAGCCAAGGGCTTTTGGACGGTACGCAGTATTTT. This sequence encodes CASSQGLLDGTQYF.

J is TRBJ1-6 and V is TRBV28, with TRBD1 as a possible D gene (5 bases). V was cut by 10 bases and J by 4 bases, with 14 bases left in between. The germline V gene has CDR1 MDHEN and CDR2 SYDVKM. The CDR3 spans 14 residues. CDR3 protein: CATLLGGYNSPLHF. CDR3 bases: TGTGCCACTTTACTCGGGGGATATAATTCACCCCTCCACTTT. Drawing the rest from reference TRBV28 and TRBJ1-6, the complete variable domain is DVKVTQSSRYLVKRTGEKVFLECVQDMDHENMFWYRQDPGLGLRLIYFSYDVKMKEKGDIPEGYSVSREKKERFSLILESASTNQTSMYLCATLLGGYNSPLHFGNGTRLTVT.

The chain has TRBV28 and TRBJ2-4; D is undetermined. Germline values: CDR1 MDHEN, CDR2 SYDVKM. V was pared by 6 bases and J by 4 bases, with 10 bases between. The CDR3 extends over 13 amino acids. The chain's CDR3 is CASRRTNKNIQYF. CDR3 in DNA: TGTGCCAGCAGGCGGACGAATAAAAACATTCAGTACTTC.

This chain joins TRBV11-2 and TRBJ1-3; D is unclear. V dropped 3 bases and J dropped 5 bases, with 8 bases sitting between them. CDR1 is SGHAT, CDR2 FQNNGV, per germline. This CDR3 is built from 13 residues. CDR3 amino acids: CASSFNDRNTIYF. The CDR3 nucleotides are TGTGCCAGCAGCTTCAACGATAGAAACACCATATATTTT. Drawing the rest from reference TRBV11-2 and TRBJ1-3, the complete variable domain is EAGVAQSPRYKIIEKRQSVAFWCNPISGHATLYWYQQILGQGPKLLIQFQNNGVVDDSQLPKDRFSAERLKGVDSTLKIQPAKLEDSAVYLCASSFNDRNTIYFGEGSWLTVV.

The CDR3 sequence is CASSSDRRNTEAFF. DNA for the CDR3: TGTGCCAGCAGCTCGGACCGCAGGAACACTGAAGCTTTCTTT. The genes are TRBV11-2 and TRBJ1-1; D is undetermined. There are 14 residues in the CDR3. V gave up 4 bases and J gave up 1 base, with 10 bases separating them. Germline CDR1 reads SGHAT; CDR2 reads FQNNGV.

This clone was counted once. The rearrangement uses TRBV29-1 and TRBJ1-1; no definite D call. Germline loops: CDR1 SQVTM, CDR2 ANQGSEA. With 5 bases removed from V and 1 base from J, the gap between germline ends came to 11 bases. The CDR3 loop spans 13 amino acids. CDR3 residues: CSVSQTPNTEAFF. The CDR3 DNA follows: TGCAGCGTTAGTCAGACCCCGAACACTGAAGCTTTCTTT.

The CDR3 sequence is CASSPPSFIDEQYF. DNA of the CDR3: TGTGCCAGCTCACCACCGAGCTTCATCGACGAGCAGTACTTC. The V and J genes are TRBV18 and TRBJ2-7; D remains ambiguous. In germline, CDR1 is KGHSH, CDR2 LQKENI. The CDR3 totals 14 residues. Trimming shortened V by 0 bases and J by 5 bases, and 11 bases separated the two germline ends.

The chain is built from TRBV5-8 and TRBJ2-5, with TRBD2 matching over 10 bases. With 4 bases clipped from V and 4 bases from J, the junction kept 19 bases outside the gene matches. CDR3 size: 19 residues. The germline gives CDR1 SGHTS, CDR2 YDEGEE. The CDR3 loop reads CASSGPWSSGSGIRETQYF. CDR3 bases: TGTGCCAGCAGCGGCCCGTGGTCTAGCGGGAGTGGAATTCGAGAGACCCAGTACTTC. Variable domain in full (rest from reference TRBV5-8 and TRBJ2-5): EAGVTQSPTHLIKTRGQQATLRCSPISGHTSVYWYQQALGLGLQFLLWYDEGEERNRGNFPPRFSGRQFPNYSSELNVNALELEDSALYLCASSGPWSSGSGIRETQYFGPGTRLLVL.

The chain has TRBV5-1 and TRBJ2-5, with D tentatively TRBD1 or TRBD2 (5 bases each). The germline V gene has CDR1 SGHRS and CDR2 YFSETQ. V was pared by 0 bases and J by 5 bases, with 17 bases between. The CDR3 has 16 amino acids. The CDR3 reads CASSLAVGEGLETQYF. The CDR3 nucleotides are TGCGCCAGCAGCTTGGCCGTTGGTGAGGGGTTGGAGACCCAGTACTTC.

This clone has just a few counts. The chain's CDR3 is CASSLTRGNTEAFF. CDR3 in DNA: TGTGCCAGCAGCTTAACTCGGGGGAACACTGAAGCTTTCTTT. The genes are TRBV7-2 and TRBJ1-1; D unresolved. The CDR3 totals 14 residues. CDR1 is SGHTA and CDR2 is FQGNSA in the germline V gene. Trimming removed 2 bases at V and 1 base at J, with 8 bases between.

The V and J genes are TRBV29-1 and TRBJ1-3, with 8 positions matching TRBD1. Looked up from germline, CDR1 is SQVTM and CDR2 is ANQGSEA. V lost 3 bases to trimming and J lost 4 bases; unmatched junction nucleotides: 2. This CDR3 spans 13 amino acids. The CDR3 coding sequence is TGCAGCGTTGACCCAGGGGGCGGAAACACCATATATTTT. Translated, it gives CSVDPGGGNTIYF.

A note on this clone: The sample holds other DNA sequences that translate to the same CDR3. Here the CDR3 reads CASSSGTGNTEAFF. The CDR3 nucleotides are TGCGCCAGCAGTTCCGGGACAGGGAACACTGAAGCTTTCTTT. This chain uses TRBV5-1 with TRBJ1-1, with 8 nucleotides matching TRBD1. Germline assignment: CDR1 SGHRS and CDR2 YFSETQ. The CDR3 loop spans 14 amino acids. Germline trimming cut 5 bases from V and 1 base from J; bases unmatched to any gene: 4.

The CDR3 nucleotides read TGTGCCAGCAGCGTTTTCGACAATGAGCAGTTCTTC. Encoded protein: CASSVFDNEQFF. J is TRBJ2-1 and V is TRBV9; no reliable D call. V shed 2 bases and J shed 5 bases, with 5 bases lying between them. The CDR3 is made up of 12 amino acids. Per germline, CDR1 SGDLS and CDR2 YYNGEE.

The gene calls are TRBV30 and TRBJ2-7; 8 nucleotides agree with TRBD1. The trim removed 2 bases at V and 3 bases at J, leaving 0 bases unmatched. The CDR3 has 12 residues. Germline V lookup: CDR1 GTSNPN, CDR2 SVGIG (reference sequence). CDR3 residues: CAWSTGGYEQYF. CDR3 DNA: TGTGCCTGGAGTACAGGGGGCTACGAGCAGTACTTC. The full variable domain, its missing parts supplied by reference TRBV30 and TRBJ2-7, is SQTIHQWPATLVQPVGSPLSLECTVEGTSNPNLYWYRQAAGRGLQLLFYSVGIGQISSEVPQNLSASRPQDRQFILSSKKLLLSDSGFYLCAWSTGGYEQYFGPGTRLTVT.

The chain uses TRBV9 and TRBJ2-5, with 11 bases matching TRBD2. Germline V lookup: CDR1 SGDLS, CDR2 YYNGEE. This CDR3 is 15 amino acids long. The J segment lost 7 bases and the V segment lost 3 bases, leaving 8 bases of the junction unmatched. The CDR3 DNA reads TGTGCCAGCAGCGGAGGGACTAGCGGTCGTGGGACCCAGTACTTC. It specifies CASSGGTSGRGTQYF. Drawing the rest from reference TRBV9 and TRBJ2-5, the complete variable domain is DSGVTQTPKHLITATGQRVTLRCSPRSGDLSVYWYQQSLDQGLQFLIQYYNGEERAKGNILERFSAQQFPDLHSELNLSSLELGDSALYFCASSGGTSGRGTQYFGPGTRLLVL.

V gene TRBV11-3 combines with J gene TRBJ2-1; 7 nucleotides agree with TRBD2. The V segment lost 2 bases and the J segment 8 bases; nucleotides outside the gene matches: 3. CDR3 length: 13 residues. Germline V gives CDR1 SGHNT, CDR2 YENEEA. In DNA form, the CDR3 reads TGTGCCAGCAGCTTAATGGCGGGGGATGAGCAGTTCTTC. Translated, it gives CASSLMAGDEQFF.

The chain carries TRBV28 and TRBJ2-7, with a tentative D call TRBD1 (5 bases). The germline CDR1 and CDR2 sequences are MDHEN and SYDVKM. The CDR3 loop spans 14 amino acids. The V end lost 4 bases, the J end lost 3 bases, and 13 bases lay between the germline ends. CDR3 bases: TGTGCCAGCAGTTCCCAGGACACTGGCTACGAGCAGTACTTC. It codes for CASSSQDTGYEQYF.

The V and J genes are TRBV30 and TRBJ2-3, with 9 positions matching TRBD2. Germline V gene sequence: CDR1 GTSNPN, CDR2 SVGIG (reference sequence). The J segment lost 1 base and the V segment lost 0 bases, leaving 5 bases of the junction unmatched. This CDR3 has 16 amino acids. The CDR3 DNA is TGTGCCTGGAGTGTACTTCGGACTAGCGGCACAGATACGCAGTATTTT. Its translation: CAWSVLRTSGTDTQYF.

By its share, this clone is medium-sized. The chain has TRBV4-1 and TRBJ2-2; 10 bases are shared with TRBD1. This CDR3 spans 16 amino acids. V lost 1 base, J lost 5 bases, and 4 bases stayed unmatched. CDR1 is MGHRA, CDR2 YSYEKL, per germline. CDR3 bases: TGCGCCAGCAGCCAAGTCCGGGACAGGGGAACCGGGGAGCTGTTTTTT. Its protein product is CASSQVRDRGTGELFF.

This clone was recorded once. This rearrangement joins TRBV28 to TRBJ1-2, with D possibly being TRBD1 (6 bases). Trimming removed 5 bases at V and 3 bases at J, with 16 bases between. The CDR3 covers 15 residues. In germline, CDR1 is MDHEN, CDR2 SYDVKM. The CDR3 DNA is TGTGCCAGCAGTCAGACAGGCTTTTGGTACTATGGCTACACCTTC. Its translation is CASSQTGFWYYGYTF.

The V call is TRBV30, the J call TRBJ1-4; D not resolved. CDR3 size: 12 residues. CDR1 is GTSNPN, CDR2 SVGIG, per germline (reference sequence). Trimming pared 0 bases from V and 11 bases from J, leaving 10 bases between. CDR3 in amino acids: CAWSVPGEKLFF. CDR3 in DNA: TGTGCCTGGAGTGTACCGGGAGAGAAACTGTTTTTT.

The chain joins TRBV4-2 to TRBJ2-2; D may match TRBD1 or TRBD2 (6 bases each). This CDR3 has 15 residues. Trimming pared 0 bases from V and 7 bases from J, leaving 12 bases between. Germline V CDR1 and CDR2: LGHNA, YNFKEQ. Here the CDR3 reads CASSQDVGGLGELFF. In DNA form, the CDR3 reads TGTGCCAGCAGCCAAGACGTAGGGGGACTCGGGGAGCTGTTTTTT.

This sequence joins TRBV20-1 and TRBJ2-7, with TRBD1 as a possible D gene (5 bases). This CDR3 has 11 amino acids. Trimming took off 4 bases at V and 5 bases at J, with 9 bases between the two ends. Germline V gene lookup returns CDR1 DFQATT and CDR2 SNEGSKA (reference sequence). CDR3 protein: CSANQGHEQYF. CDR3 DNA sequence: TGCAGTGCTAACCAGGGCCACGAGCAGTACTTC.

The rearrangement uses TRBV4-2 and TRBJ2-1; D ambiguous. With 1 base removed from V and 12 bases from J, the gap between germline ends came to 10 bases. The CDR3 totals 12 residues. Germline V gene sequence: CDR1 LGHNA, CDR2 YNFKEQ. This chain's CDR3 is CASSQGILRQFF. The CDR3 DNA reads as TGTGCCAGCAGCCAAGGTATTCTACGGCAGTTCTTC.

The chain has TRBV28 and TRBJ1-4, with D perhaps TRBD1 (6 bases). CDR1 is MDHEN, CDR2 SYDVKM, per germline. CDR3 size: 16 residues. Trimming took off 3 bases at V and 1 base at J, with 12 bases between the two ends. The CDR3 DNA is TGTGCCAGCAGTTTCCCACAGGGAGGAACTAATGAAAAACTGTTTTTT. Translation gives CASSFPQGGTNEKLFF.

The chain employs TRBV10-3 and TRBJ2-5; D unclear. There are 13 residues in the CDR3. CDR1 is ENHRY, CDR2 SYGVKD, per germline. Trimming removed 7 bases at V and 7 bases at J, with 16 bases between. CDR3 nucleotides: TGTGCCATCAAGGCCGACCGGGTGGGGACCCAGTACTTC. Protein sequence: CAIKADRVGTQYF.

This sequence joins TRBV15 and TRBJ1-1; D call uncertain. V dropped 4 bases and J dropped 2 bases, with 8 bases sitting between them. The CDR3 extends over 13 amino acids. Germline CDR1 is LNHNV and CDR2 is YYDKDF (reference sequence). CDR3 in amino acids: CATSTDGNTEAFF. The CDR3 DNA reads as TGTGCCACCAGCACCGACGGAAACACTGAAGCTTTCTTT.